Each of the 3 T cell receptor beta chains below was sequenced from the same sample in a study of T-cell reconstitution after alpha-beta-depleted transplantation in children. Preparation of the TCRbeta library involved a method that used unique molecular identifiers. TCRdb re-derived calls from the PCR reads in MiXCR, one entry per CDR3 protein. Among over 100,000 distinct CDR3 sequences listed, 10% were seen once. The specimen comprised PBMCs, sampled before TCRalphabeta/CD19-depleted stem cell transplant. Receptors were obtained from a boy aged 2 to 10 with acute lymphoblastic leukemia, due to receive a stem cell transplant.

This chain uses TRBV14 with TRBJ2-1; 11 nucleotides align to TRBD2. Germline V CDR1 and CDR2: SGHDN, FVKESK. The CDR3 runs 19 residues. J was trimmed by 1 base and V by 1 base; bases with no gene match: 9. CDR3 DNA: TGTGCCAGCAGCCAAGTCGCCGGGCGACTAGCGGGATCCTACAATGAGCAGTTCTTC. It specifies CASSQVAGRLAGSYNEQFF.

This clonotype was found a few times. The chain uses TRBV5-1 and TRBJ2-5; D is unresolved. The CDR3 contains 13 residues. V shed 4 bases and J shed 1 base, with 8 bases lying between them. Germline V gene data show CDR1 as SGHRS and CDR2 as YFSETQ. The CDR3 DNA reads TGCGCCAGCAGCGGTCTATTCCAAGAGACCCAGTACTTC. It yields the protein CASSGLFQETQYF. Full variable domain (remainder filled in from reference TRBV5-1 and TRBJ2-5): KAGVTQTPRYLIKTRGQQVTLSCSPISGHRSVSWYQQTPGQGLQFLFEYFSETQRNKGNFPGRFSGRQFSNSRSEMNVSTLELGDSALYLCASSGLFQETQYFGPGTRLLVL.

This clonotype was observed many times. V gene TRBV12-3 or TRBV12-4 combines with J gene TRBJ2-4; TRBD1 agrees at 7 bases. This CDR3 region has 15 residues. Germline trimming cut 6 bases from V and 1 base from J; bases unmatched to any gene: 6. The CDR3 region is CASSIDRVAKNIQYF. Written as DNA, the CDR3 is TGTGCCAGCAGCATAGACAGGGTTGCCAAAAACATTCAGTACTTC.